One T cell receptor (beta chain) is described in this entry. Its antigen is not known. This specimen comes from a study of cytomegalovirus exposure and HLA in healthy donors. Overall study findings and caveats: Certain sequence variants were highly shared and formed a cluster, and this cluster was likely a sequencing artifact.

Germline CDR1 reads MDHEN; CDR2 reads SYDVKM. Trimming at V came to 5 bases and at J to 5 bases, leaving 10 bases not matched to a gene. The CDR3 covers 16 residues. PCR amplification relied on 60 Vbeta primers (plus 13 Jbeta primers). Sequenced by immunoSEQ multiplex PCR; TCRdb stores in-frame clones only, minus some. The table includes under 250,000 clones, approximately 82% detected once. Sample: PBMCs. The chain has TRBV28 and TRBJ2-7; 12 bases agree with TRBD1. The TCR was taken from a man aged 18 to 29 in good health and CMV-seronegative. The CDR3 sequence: CASSPSPGTGGDEQYF. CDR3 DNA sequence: TGTGCCAGCAGTCCTTCACCCGGGACAGGGGGCGACGAGCAGTACTTC. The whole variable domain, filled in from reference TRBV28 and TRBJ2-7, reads DVKVTQSSRYLVKRTGEKVFLECVQDMDHENMFWYRQDPGLGLRLIYFSYDVKMKEKGDIPEGYSVSREKKERFSLILESASTNQTSMYLCASSPSPGTGGDEQYFGPGTRLTVT.